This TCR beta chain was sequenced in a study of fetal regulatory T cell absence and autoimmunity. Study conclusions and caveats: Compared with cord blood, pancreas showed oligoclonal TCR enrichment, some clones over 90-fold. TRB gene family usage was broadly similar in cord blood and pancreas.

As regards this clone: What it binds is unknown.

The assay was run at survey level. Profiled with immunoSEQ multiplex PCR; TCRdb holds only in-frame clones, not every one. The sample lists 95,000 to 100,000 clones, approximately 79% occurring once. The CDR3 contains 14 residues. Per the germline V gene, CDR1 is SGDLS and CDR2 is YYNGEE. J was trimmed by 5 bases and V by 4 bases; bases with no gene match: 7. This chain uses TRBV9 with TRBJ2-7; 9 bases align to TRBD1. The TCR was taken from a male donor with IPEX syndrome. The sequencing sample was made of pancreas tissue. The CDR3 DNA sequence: TGTGCCAGCAGCCCCGGGACAGGGAGAAACGAGCAGTACTTC. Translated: CASSPGTGRNEQYF.